This T cell receptor beta chain was captured in a study of blood T cell repertoires in COVID-19. Study-wide context: T cells, B-cell-depleted T cells, or PBMCs provided the cDNA or gDNA that served as material.

Libraries were prepared by immunoSEQ multiplex PCR; TCRdb keeps only in-frame clonotypes and omits some of them. This table has about 190,000 clones, around nine tenths appearing once. The CDR3 spans 14 residues. The J segment lost 3 bases and the V segment lost 6 bases, leaving 4 bases of the junction unmatched. Germline V lookup: CDR1 SNHLY, CDR2 FYNNEI. This TCR was sampled from a man in his 70s with active or convalescent COVID-19. Sample: peripheral blood. The chain carries TRBV2 and TRBJ1-1; TRBD1 aligns across 10 bases. CDR3 coding DNA: TGTGCCAGCAGGGGGACAGGGGTATACACTGAAGCTTTCTTT. The encoded protein is CASRGTGVYTEAFF.